The present TCR beta chain was sequenced within a study of blood T cell repertoires in COVID-19. About the study: Samples of COVID-19 (acute and convalescent) were obtained from the United States, Italy and Spain. From T cells, B-cell-depleted T cells, or PBMCs came the material, which was cDNA or gDNA.

In the original analysis: How many nucleated cells were present was estimated from reference gene primer amplification. The method was immunoSEQ multiplex PCR; TCRdb's version includes in-frame clones alone and lacks a portion of them. Clonal size and the V and J genes are those of that table, whereas D and trimming came from the DNA. There are about 200,000 clones in the sample; about nine tenths occur only once, and 2% to 2.5% lies in the top ten. This clonotype was sampled from a woman in her forties or fifties with acute or convalescent COVID-19. Sequences were obtained from peripheral blood.

CDR3 sequence (DNA): TGTGCCAGCAGCGTAGTAGACTTGAATGAGCAGTTCTTC. Encoded protein: CASSVVDLNEQFF. The chain joins TRBV9 to TRBJ2-1; D gene unclear. The germline V and J ends were trimmed by 0 bases and 7 bases, with 8 bases remaining between them. Per the germline V gene, CDR1 is SGDLS and CDR2 is YYNGEE. There are 13 residues in the CDR3.